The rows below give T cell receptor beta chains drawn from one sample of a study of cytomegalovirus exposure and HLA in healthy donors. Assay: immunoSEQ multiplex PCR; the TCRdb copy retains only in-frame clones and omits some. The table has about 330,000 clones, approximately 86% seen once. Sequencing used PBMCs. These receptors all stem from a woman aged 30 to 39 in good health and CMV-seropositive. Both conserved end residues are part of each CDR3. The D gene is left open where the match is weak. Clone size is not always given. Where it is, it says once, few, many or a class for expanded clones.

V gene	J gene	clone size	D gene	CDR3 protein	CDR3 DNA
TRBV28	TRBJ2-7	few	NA	CASSLSSYEQYF	TGTGCCAGCAGTTTGTCCAGCTACGAGCAGTACTTC
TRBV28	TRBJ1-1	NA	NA	CASSLWSESEAFF	TGTGCCAGCAGTTTATGGTCCGAATCTGAAGCTTTCTTT
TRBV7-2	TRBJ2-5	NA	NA	CASSSLPGARETQYF	TGTGCCAGCAGCTCCTTACCGGGGGCGAGGGAGACCCAGTACTTC
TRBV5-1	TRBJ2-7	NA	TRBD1	CASSIIPGQETYEQYF	TGCGCCAGCAGCATTATCCCGGGACAGGAGACCTACGAGCAGTACTTC
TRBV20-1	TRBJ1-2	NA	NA	CSARDRGYTF	TGCAGTGCTAGAGATCGTGGCTACACCTTC
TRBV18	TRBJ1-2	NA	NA	CASSRRESGYTF	TGTGCCAGCTCACGCAGGGAAAGCGGCTACACCTTC
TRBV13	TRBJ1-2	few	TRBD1	CASSLGDRNYGYTF	TGTGCCAGCAGCTTAGGGGACAGGAACTATGGCTACACCTTC
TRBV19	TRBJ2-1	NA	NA	CASSIDLYNEQFF	TGTGCCAGTAGTATAGACCTGTACAATGAGCAGTTCTTC
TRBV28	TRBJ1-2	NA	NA	CASKLSRDFGGYTF	TGTGCCAGCAAACTCTCGAGGGATTTTGGGGGCTACACCTTC
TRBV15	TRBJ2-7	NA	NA	CATSREGLGYEQYF	TGTGCCACCAGCAGAGAGGGTTTGGGCTACGAGCAGTACTTC
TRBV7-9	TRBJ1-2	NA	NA	CASSLGQANYGYTF	TGTGCCAGCAGCTTAGGGCAAGCTAACTATGGCTACACCTTC
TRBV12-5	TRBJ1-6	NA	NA	CASGSGQYNSPLHF	TGTGCTAGTGGTTCTGGACAGTATAATTCACCCCTCCACTTT
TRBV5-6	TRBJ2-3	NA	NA	CASSEFGDTQYF	TGTGCCAGCAGCGAGTTTGGGGATACGCAGTATTTT
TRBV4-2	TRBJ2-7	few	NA	CASSHGGIYEQYF	TGTGCCAGCAGCCACGGCGGGATCTACGAGCAGTACTTC
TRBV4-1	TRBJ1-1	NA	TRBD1	CASSQDRQGGMYTEAFF	TGCGCCAGCAGCCAAGATAGGCAGGGGGGGATGTACACTGAAGCTTTCTTT
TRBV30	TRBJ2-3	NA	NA	CAWSGDFTDTQYF	TGTGCCTGGAGTGGTGACTTCACAGATACGCAGTATTTT
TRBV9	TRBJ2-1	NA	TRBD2	CASSVVSGTSGRNEQFF	TGTGCCAGCAGCGTAGTGTCCGGGACTAGCGGACGCAATGAGCAGTTCTTC
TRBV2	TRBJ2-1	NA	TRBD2	CASSAGTSGRVNEQFF	TGTGCCAGCAGTGCAGGGACTAGCGGGAGGGTCAATGAGCAGTTCTTC
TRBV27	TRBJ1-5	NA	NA	CASSFAQANQPQHF	TGTGCCAGCAGTTTTGCGCAGGCTAATCAGCCCCAGCATTTT
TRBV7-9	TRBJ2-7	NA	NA	CASSLDSAGGTSYEQYF	TGTGCCAGCAGCTTAGACTCAGCAGGAGGGACCTCCTACGAGCAGTACTTC
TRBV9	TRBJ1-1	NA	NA	CASSVEVVPNTEAFF	TGTGCCAGCAGCGTAGAGGTGGTACCTAACACTGAAGCTTTCTTT
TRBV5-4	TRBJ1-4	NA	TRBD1	CASRTQGANEKLFF	TGTGCCAGCAGGACACAGGGGGCTAATGAAAAACTGTTTTTT
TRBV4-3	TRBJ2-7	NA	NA	CASSQDLAGYTYEQYF	TGCGCCAGCAGCCAAGATCTCGCAGGTTATACCTACGAGCAGTACTTC
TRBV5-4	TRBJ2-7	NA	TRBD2	CASRPGLAGEGYF	TGTGCCAGCAGGCCGGGACTAGCGGGAGAGGGGTACTTC
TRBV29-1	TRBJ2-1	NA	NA	CSVESAPGPYNEQFF	TGCAGCGTTGAGAGCGCACCGGGGCCCTACAATGAGCAGTTCTTC
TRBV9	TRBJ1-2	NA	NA	CASSVDRPGYGYTF	TGTGCCAGCAGCGTAGACCGCCCAGGGTATGGCTACACCTTC
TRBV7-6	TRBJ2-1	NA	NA	CASSLAHNEQFF	TGTGCCAGCAGCTTGGCGCACAATGAGCAGTTCTTC
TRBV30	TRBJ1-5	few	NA	CAWSVGLSNQPQHF	TGTGCCTGGAGTGTGGGACTCAGCAATCAGCCCCAGCATTTT
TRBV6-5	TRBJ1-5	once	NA	CASGLLYQPQHF	TGTGCCAGCGGGTTGTTATATCAGCCCCAGCATTTT
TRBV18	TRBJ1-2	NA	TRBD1	CASSTDRAGYGYTF	TGTGCCAGCTCAACCGACAGGGCGGGCTATGGCTACACCTTC
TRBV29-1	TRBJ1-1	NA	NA	CSVGGEKAFF	TGCAGCGTTGGGGGAGAGAAAGCTTTCTTT
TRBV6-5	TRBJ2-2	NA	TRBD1	CASSSTGGLTGELFF	TGTGCCAGCAGTTCGACAGGGGGTCTAACCGGGGAGCTGTTTTTT
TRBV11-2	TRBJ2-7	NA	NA	CASSFGTSFYEQYF	TGTGCCAGCAGCTTCGGGACATCTTTCTACGAGCAGTACTTC
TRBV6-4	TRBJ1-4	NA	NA	CASSRGASTNEKLFF	TGTGCCAGCAGCCGGGGGGCTTCAACTAATGAAAAACTGTTTTTT
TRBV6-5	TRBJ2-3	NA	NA	CASLSPRSTDTQYF	TGTGCCAGCCTTTCTCCTAGAAGCACAGATACGCAGTATTTT
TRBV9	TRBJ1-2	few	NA	CASSVDFQGTTYGYTF	TGTGCCAGCAGCGTAGACTTTCAGGGCACGACCTATGGCTACACCTTC
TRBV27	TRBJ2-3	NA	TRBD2	CASTRLAGGPTDTQYF	TGTGCCAGCACTCGACTAGCGGGAGGACCCACAGATACGCAGTATTTT
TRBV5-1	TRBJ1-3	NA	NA	CASSLGVSGNTIYF	TGCGCCAGCAGCTTGGGGGTCTCTGGAAACACCATATATTTT
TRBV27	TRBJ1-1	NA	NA	CASSLFPYTEAFF	TGTGCCAGCAGTTTATTTCCGTACACTGAAGCTTTCTTT
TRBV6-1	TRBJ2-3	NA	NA	CASSPEGSGTDTQYF	TGTGCCAGCAGTCCCGAGGGGTCTGGCACAGATACGCAGTATTTT
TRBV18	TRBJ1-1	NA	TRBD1	CASSPRPGTENTEAFF	TGTGCCAGCTCACCCAGGCCCGGGACAGAGAACACTGAAGCTTTCTTT
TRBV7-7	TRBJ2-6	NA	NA	CASSLDMAGANVLTF	TGTGCCAGCAGCTTGGACATGGCTGGGGCCAACGTCCTGACTTTC
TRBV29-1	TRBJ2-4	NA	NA	CSVDWGMGAKNIQYF	TGCAGCGTTGATTGGGGGATGGGAGCCAAAAACATTCAGTACTTC
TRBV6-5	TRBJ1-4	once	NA	CASSLLRVSEKLFF	TGTGCCAGCAGTCTTCTTAGAGTGAGTGAAAAACTGTTTTTT
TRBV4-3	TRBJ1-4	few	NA	CASSQDVRGSTEKLFF	TGCGCCAGCAGCCAAGATGTTAGGGGTAGTACGGAAAAACTGTTTTTT
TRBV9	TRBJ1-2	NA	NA	CASSVGDGGNYGYTF	TGTGCCAGCAGCGTAGGGGACGGAGGAAACTATGGCTACACCTTC
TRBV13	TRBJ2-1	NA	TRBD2	CASSRLADEQFF	TGTGCCAGCAGCCGACTAGCCGATGAGCAGTTCTTC
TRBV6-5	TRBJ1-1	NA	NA	CASSYSMGATEAFF	TGTGCCAGCAGTTACTCTATGGGGGCTACTGAAGCTTTCTTT
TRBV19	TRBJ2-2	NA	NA	CASSISAGLPGELFF	TGTGCCAGTAGTATCTCTGCCGGACTTCCCGGGGAGCTGTTTTTT
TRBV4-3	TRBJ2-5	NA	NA	CASSQGGGSGETQYF	TGCGCCAGCAGCCAAGGAGGTGGGAGCGGAGAGACCCAGTACTTC
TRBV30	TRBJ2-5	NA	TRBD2	CAWCAGRSWETQYF	TGTGCCTGGTGTGCCGGGAGGTCATGGGAGACCCAGTACTTC
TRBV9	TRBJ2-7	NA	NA	CASSPDWGETYEQYF	TGTGCCAGCAGCCCGGACTGGGGGGAAACCTACGAGCAGTACTTC
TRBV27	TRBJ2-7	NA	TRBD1	CASSLSTGYDEQYF	TGTGCCAGCAGTTTATCGACAGGGTACGACGAGCAGTACTTC
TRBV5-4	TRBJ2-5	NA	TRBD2	CASSSGLAGGGEKTQYF	TGTGCCAGCAGCTCGGGACTAGCGGGGGGCGGGGAAAAGACCCAGTACTTC
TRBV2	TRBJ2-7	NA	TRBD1	CASREGTGGTYEQYF	TGTGCCAGCAGGGAGGGGACAGGGGGAACCTACGAGCAGTACTTC